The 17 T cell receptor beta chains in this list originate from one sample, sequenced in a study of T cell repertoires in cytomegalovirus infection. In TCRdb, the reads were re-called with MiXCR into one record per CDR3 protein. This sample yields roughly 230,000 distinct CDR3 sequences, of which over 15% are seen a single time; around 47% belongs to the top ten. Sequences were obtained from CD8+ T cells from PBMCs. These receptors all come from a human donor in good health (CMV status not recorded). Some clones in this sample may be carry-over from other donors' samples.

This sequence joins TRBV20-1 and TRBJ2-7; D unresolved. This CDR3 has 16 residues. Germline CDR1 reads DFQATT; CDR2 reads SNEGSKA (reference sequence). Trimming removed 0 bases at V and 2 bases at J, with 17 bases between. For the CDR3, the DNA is TGCAGTGCTAGAGATACCGCAGGTGCATTACCCTACGAGCAGTACTTC. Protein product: CSARDTAGALPYEQYF.

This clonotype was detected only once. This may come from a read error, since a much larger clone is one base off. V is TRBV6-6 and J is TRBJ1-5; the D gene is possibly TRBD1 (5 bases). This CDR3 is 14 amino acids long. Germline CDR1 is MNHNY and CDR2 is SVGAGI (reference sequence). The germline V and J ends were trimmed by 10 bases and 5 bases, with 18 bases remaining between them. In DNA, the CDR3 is TGTGCCACCTCCGGGATCACACAGGATCAGCCCCAGCATTTT. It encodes CATSGITQDQPQHF.

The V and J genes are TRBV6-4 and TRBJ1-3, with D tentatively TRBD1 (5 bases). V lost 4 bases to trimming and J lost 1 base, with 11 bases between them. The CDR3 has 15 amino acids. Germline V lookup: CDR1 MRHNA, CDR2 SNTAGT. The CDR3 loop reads CASSAQAGSGNTIYF. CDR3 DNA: TGTGCCAGCAGTGCCCAGGCAGGGTCTGGAAACACCATATATTTT.

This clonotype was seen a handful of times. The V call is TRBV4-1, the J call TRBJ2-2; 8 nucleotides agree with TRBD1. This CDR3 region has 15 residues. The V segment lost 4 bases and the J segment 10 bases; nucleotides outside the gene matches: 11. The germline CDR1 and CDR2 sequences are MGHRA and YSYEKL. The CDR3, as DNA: TGCGCCAGCAGCCGACCGACAGGGGTAATAATGGAGCTGTTTTTT. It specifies CASSRPTGVIMELFF.

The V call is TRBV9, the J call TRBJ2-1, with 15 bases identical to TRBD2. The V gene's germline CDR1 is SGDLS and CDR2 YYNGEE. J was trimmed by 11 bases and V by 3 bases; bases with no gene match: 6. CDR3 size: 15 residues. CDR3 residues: CASSARTSGGAKQFF. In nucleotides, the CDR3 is TGTGCCAGCAGCGCACGGACTAGCGGGGGGGCTAAGCAGTTCTTC.

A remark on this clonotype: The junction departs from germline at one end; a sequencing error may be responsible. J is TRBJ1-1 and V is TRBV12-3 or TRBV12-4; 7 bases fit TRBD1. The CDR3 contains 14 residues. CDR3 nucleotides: TGTGCCAGCAGTTGGGACAGTTCGAACATTGAAGCTTTCTTT. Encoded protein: CASSWDSSNIEAFF.

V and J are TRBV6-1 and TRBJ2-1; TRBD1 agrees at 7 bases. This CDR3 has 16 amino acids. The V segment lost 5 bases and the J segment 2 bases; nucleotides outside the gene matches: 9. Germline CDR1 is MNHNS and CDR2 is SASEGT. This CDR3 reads CASSSEGTAPYNEQFF. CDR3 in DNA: TGTGCCAGCAGTTCCGAAGGGACAGCTCCCTACAATGAGCAGTTCTTC.

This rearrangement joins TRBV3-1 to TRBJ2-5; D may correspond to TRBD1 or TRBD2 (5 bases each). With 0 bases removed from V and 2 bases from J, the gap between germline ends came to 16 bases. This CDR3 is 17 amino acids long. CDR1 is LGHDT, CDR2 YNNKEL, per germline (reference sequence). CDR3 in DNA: TGTGCCAGCAGCCAAGATCTGTTCGCTTGGGGGCAAGAGACCCAGTACTTC. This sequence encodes CASSQDLFAWGQETQYF.

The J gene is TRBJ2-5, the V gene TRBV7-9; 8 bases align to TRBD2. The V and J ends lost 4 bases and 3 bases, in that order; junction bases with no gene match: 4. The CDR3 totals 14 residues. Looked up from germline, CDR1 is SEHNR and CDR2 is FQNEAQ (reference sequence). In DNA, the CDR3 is TGTGCCAGCAGCTGGAGCGGGGGAGAAGAGACCCAGTACTTC. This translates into CASSWSGGEETQYF.

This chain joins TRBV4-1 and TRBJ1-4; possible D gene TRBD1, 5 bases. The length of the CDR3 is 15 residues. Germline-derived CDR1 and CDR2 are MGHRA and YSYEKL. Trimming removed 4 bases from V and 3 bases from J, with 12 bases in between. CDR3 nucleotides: TGCGCCAGCAGCCTGGGGGGGGGAGCTAATGAAAAACTGTTTTTT. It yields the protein CASSLGGGANEKLFF.

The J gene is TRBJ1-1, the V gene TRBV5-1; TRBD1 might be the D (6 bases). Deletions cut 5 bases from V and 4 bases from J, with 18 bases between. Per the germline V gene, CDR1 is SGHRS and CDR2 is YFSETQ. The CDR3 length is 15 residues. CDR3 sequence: CASSQNPQGPTEAFF. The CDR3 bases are TGCGCCAGCAGTCAGAACCCACAGGGCCCCACTGAAGCTTTCTTT.

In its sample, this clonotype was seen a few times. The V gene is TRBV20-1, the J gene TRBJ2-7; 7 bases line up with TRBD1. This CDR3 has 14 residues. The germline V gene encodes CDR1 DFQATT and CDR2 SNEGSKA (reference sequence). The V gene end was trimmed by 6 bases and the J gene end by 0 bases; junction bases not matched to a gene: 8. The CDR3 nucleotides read TGCAGTGCCACGGACAGGCAGAGCTCCTACGAGCAGTACTTC. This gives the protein CSATDRQSSYEQYF.

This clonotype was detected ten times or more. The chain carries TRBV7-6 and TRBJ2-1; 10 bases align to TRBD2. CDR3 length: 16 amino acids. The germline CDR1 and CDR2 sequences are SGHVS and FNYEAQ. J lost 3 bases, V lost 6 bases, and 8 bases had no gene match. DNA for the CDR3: TGTGCCAGCAGTTATAGCGGGGGGACTTACTACAATGAGCAGTTCTTC. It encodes CASSYSGGTYYNEQFF.

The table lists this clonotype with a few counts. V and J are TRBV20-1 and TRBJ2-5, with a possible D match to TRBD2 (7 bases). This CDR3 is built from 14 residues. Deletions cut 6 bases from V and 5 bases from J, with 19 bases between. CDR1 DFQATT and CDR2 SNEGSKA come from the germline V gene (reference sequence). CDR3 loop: CSAPVGGLTETQYF. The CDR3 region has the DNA TGCAGTGCCCCGGTGGGGGGGCTGACGGAGACCCAGTACTTC.

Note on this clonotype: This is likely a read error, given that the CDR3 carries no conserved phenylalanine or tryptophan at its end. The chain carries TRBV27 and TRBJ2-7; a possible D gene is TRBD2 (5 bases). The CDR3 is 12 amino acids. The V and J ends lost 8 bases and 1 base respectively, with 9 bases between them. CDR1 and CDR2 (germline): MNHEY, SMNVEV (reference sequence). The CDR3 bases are TGTGCCAGCGGACTTAGGTCCTACGAGCAGTACTAC. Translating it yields CASGLRSYEQYY.

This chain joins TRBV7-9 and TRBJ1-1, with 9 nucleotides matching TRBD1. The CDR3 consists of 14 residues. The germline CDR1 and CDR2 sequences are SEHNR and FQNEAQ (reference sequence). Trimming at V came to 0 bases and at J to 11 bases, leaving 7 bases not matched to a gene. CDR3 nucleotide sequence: TGTGCCAGCAGCTTAGCGGGGACAGGGATCGAGGCTTTCTTT. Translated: CASSLAGTGIEAFF.

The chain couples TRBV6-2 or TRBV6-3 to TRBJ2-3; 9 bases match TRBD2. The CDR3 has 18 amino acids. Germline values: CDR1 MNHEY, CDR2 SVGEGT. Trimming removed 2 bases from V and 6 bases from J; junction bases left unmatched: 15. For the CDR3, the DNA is TGTGCCAGCAGTTACGAGGCGGCTTTGCGGGGGGGCATGGATACGCAGTATTTT. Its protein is CASSYEAALRGGMDTQYF.